Listed below are T cell receptor beta chains from one sample, sequenced in a study of T-cell reconstitution after alpha-beta-depleted transplantation in children. TCRdb re-called the PCR reads with MiXCR, one entry per CDR3 protein. The sample shows 200,000 to 250,000 distinct CDR3 sequences, about 9.5% of them seen only once. Sequencing was performed on PBMCs from the stem cell graft donor, taken from the stem cell graft. Receptors were obtained from a human donor who donated a stem cell graft to a child with acute lymphoblastic leukemia. Both conserved end residues are part of each CDR3. Fields, in order: V gene, J gene, D gene, clone size, CDR3 DNA, CDR3 protein. The D gene is left open where the match is weak. Only some rows state a clone size, as once, few, many or a class for expanded clones.

>TRBV7-8|TRBJ2-3|TRBD2|many
TGTGCCAGCAGCTTTGTGCGGGGGGACTCAGATACGCAGTATTTT
CASSFVRGDSDTQYF
>TRBV5-1|TRBJ2-3|.|many
TGCGCCAGCAGCTTGGCCGGGCAGACAACCACAGATACGCAGTATTTT
CASSLAGQTTTDTQYF
>TRBV10-1|TRBJ2-1|.|.
TGCGCCAGCAGCAATAGTCGTGAGCAGTTCTTC
CASSNSREQFF
>TRBV7-9|TRBJ2-4|.|many
TGTGCCAGCAGCCCGGGACACGGTACGGAGTACTTC
CASSPGHGTEYF
>TRBV6-1|TRBJ2-2|.|few
TGTGCCAGCTTCCTCGGTGGAGAGCCGAACACCGGGGAGCTGTTTTTT
CASFLGGEPNTGELFF
>TRBV9|TRBJ1-1|.|many
TGTGCCAGCAGCGTAGATGGGGTAGGGGGAGGCACTGAAGCTTTCTTT
CASSVDGVGGGTEAFF
>TRBV7-2|TRBJ2-1|.|many
TGTGCCAGCAGCTTAGTGGTGGACTCCTACAATGAGCAGTTCTTC
CASSLVVDSYNEQFF
>TRBV12-3/TRBV12-4|TRBJ2-1|TRBD2|many
TGTGCCAGCAGTTTCGGCGGGGGGGCCCCTGAGCAGTTCTTC
CASSFGGGAPEQFF
>TRBV7-2|TRBJ2-1|.|many
TGTGCCAGCAGCTCTCAACAGTCCTCCTACAATGAGCAGTTCTTC
CASSSQQSSYNEQFF
>TRBV3-1|TRBJ2-7|.|many
TGTGCCAGCAGCCAAGATTGGGACGGCTACGAGCAGTACTTC
CASSQDWDGYEQYF
>TRBV5-6|TRBJ2-7|.|many
TGTGCCAGCATCCTAAAGGGGGAGTCCTACGAGCAGTACTTC
CASILKGESYEQYF
>TRBV10-3|TRBJ1-3|.|few
TGTGCCATCAGTGAACGGGGAGACGAGGGAAACACCATATATTTT
CAISERGDEGNTIYF
>TRBV5-4|TRBJ1-1|.|.
TGTGCCAGCAGCTTGGCCTTAGCCCTGAACACTGAAGCTTTCTTT
CASSLALALNTEAFF
>TRBV7-9|TRBJ1-4|.|few
TGTGCCAGCAGCTTAGGGGAGACAGCTCCTAATGAAAAACTGTTTTTT
CASSLGETAPNEKLFF
>TRBV6-1|TRBJ2-7|.|few
TGTGCCAGCAGAACAAGGGGGACACCCAACTACGAGCAGTACTTC
CASRTRGTPNYEQYF
>TRBV5-1|TRBJ2-1|.|.
TGCGCCAGCAGGGTCGATTCCAATGAGCAGTTCTTC
CASRVDSNEQFF
>TRBV7-2|TRBJ1-6|.|once
TGTGCCAGCAGCTTAGGGCTCCGGGCGGGGGAATCACCCCTCCACTTT
CASSLGLRAGESPLHF
>TRBV4-3|TRBJ1-6|.|.
TGCGCCAGCAGCCAAGATTGGAGGGATTCACCCCTCCACTTT
CASSQDWRDSPLHF
>TRBV18|TRBJ2-6|.|many
TGTGCCAGCTCACCACCCGGCAGGTTAAACTCTGGGGCCAACGTCCTGACTTTC
CASSPPGRLNSGANVLTF
>TRBV24-1|TRBJ1-2|TRBD1|.
TGTGCCACCAGTCGTGACAGGGTCTATGGCTACACCTTC
CATSRDRVYGYTF
>TRBV27|TRBJ1-1|.|.
TGTGCCAGCAGTTCAAATCGCCCATCGACAGGTCTGAACACTGAAGCTTTCTTT
CASSSNRPSTGLNTEAFF
>TRBV20-1|TRBJ1-1|.|few
TGCAGTGCTAGGTTTCCCAACACTGAAGCTTTCTTT
CSARFPNTEAFF
>TRBV5-1|TRBJ2-5|.|.
TGCGCCAGCAGCAAGACTCAGGAGACCCAGTACTTC
CASSKTQETQYF
>TRBV12-3/TRBV12-4|TRBJ2-4|.|many
TGTGCCAGCAGGCTAGGAGGGTGGGAAAACATTCAGTACTTC
CASRLGGWENIQYF
>TRBV4-3|TRBJ2-3|TRBD1|.
TGCGCCAGCAGCCAAGATGGACAGGGGAGCGGTACGCAGTATTTT
CASSQDGQGSGTQYF
>TRBV6-1|TRBJ2-7|.|few
TGTGCCAGCAGTCAAAACAGGAACTACGAGCAGTACTTC
CASSQNRNYEQYF
>TRBV7-9|TRBJ1-1|.|.
TGTGCCAGCAGCTTATTGTCGGTGGACACTGAAGCTTTCTTT
CASSLLSVDTEAFF
>TRBV6-1|TRBJ2-7|.|many
TGTGCCAGCAGCCATGGGGACGAACAGTACGAGCAGTACTTC
CASSHGDEQYEQYF